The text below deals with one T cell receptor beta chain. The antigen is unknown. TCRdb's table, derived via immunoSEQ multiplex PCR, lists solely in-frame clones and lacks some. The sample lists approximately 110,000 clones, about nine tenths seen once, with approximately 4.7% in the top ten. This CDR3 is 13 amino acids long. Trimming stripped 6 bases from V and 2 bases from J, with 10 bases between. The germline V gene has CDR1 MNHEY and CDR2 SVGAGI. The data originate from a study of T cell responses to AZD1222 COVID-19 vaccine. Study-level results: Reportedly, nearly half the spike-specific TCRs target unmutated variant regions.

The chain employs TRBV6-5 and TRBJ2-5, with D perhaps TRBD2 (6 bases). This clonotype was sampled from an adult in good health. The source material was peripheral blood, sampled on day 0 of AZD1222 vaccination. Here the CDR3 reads CASSSGRQETQYF. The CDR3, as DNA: TGTGCCAGCAGCTCCGGGAGACAAGAGACCCAGTACTTC.